This T cell receptor beta chain was identified during a study of brain metastases from non-small cell lung cancer. Repertoires were generated with immunoSEQ multiplex PCR, while TCRdb's copy carries only in-frame clones and drops some. This table holds about 450 clones, approximately 90% found once. Germline-derived CDR1 and CDR2 are DFQATT and SNEGSKA (reference sequence). V was cut by 6 bases and J by 0 bases, with 5 bases left in between. The CDR3 has 11 amino acids. Whole-study findings and limits: Brain metastases shared most TCR repertoire with primaries, with sparse T cells.

Note on this clone: Its antigen is unknown.

The clonotype originates from a donor at least 40 years old with non-small cell lung cancer. The J gene is TRBJ2-5, the V gene TRBV20-1, with D unclear. The specimen was primary lung tumor tissue. DNA of the CDR3: TGCAGTGCCGCGGACCAAGAGACCCAGTACTTC. Translating it yields CSAADQETQYF.